These T cell receptor beta chains were read from a single sample in a study of blood T cell repertoires in COVID-19. Clones were sequenced by immunoSEQ multiplex PCR, and TCRdb holds only the in-frame ones, with some missing. The table lists around 180,000 clones, roughly 86% of them singletons, with about 9.7% in the top ten. Sequenced: PBMCs or T cells enriched from blood (not recorded which). These receptors all come from a young woman who had recovered from COVID-19. The conserved cysteine and the conserved F or W are not part of the CDR3 here. Each record gives: V gene, CDR3 protein.

V: TRBV7-2; CDR3: ASSRGGQGAGNEQF
V: TRBV19; CDR3: ASNDPGGFSGNTIY
V: TRBV3-1/TRBV3-2; CDR3: ASSQEGLDYGYT
V: TRBV3-1/TRBV3-2; CDR3: ASSPSSSGNNEQF
V: TRBV2; CDR3: ASSLPGLASYEQY
V: TRBV28; CDR3: ASSTTGGSEQY
V: TRBV19; CDR3: ASSPGGIESDEQF
V: TRBV12-3/TRBV12-4; CDR3: ASSLQQNYEQY
V: TRBV2; CDR3: ASRDRDETQY
V: TRBV7-2; CDR3: ASSQIGTGLFSSYGYT
V: TRBV19; CDR3: ASSKGDSNYNEQF
V: TRBV7-2; CDR3: ASSFGGGLGAGELF
V: TRBV4-1; CDR3: ASSHTGSHEQY
V: TRBV18; CDR3: ASSPPRGSVETQY
V: TRBV7-9; CDR3: ASSLPDRGTNEKLF
V: TRBV6-6; CDR3: ASSYLGSNTEAF
V: TRBV15; CDR3: ATSRASYSPLH
V: TRBV9; CDR3: ASSGDTGELF